These 28 T cell receptor beta chains share one sample of origin, sequenced in a study of blood T cell repertoires in COVID-19. Assay used: immunoSEQ multiplex PCR; TCRdb lists only in-frame clones, some missing. The sample consists of fewer than 85,000 clones, about 68% of them appearing once. Sequencing used peripheral blood. The receptor set was obtained from a woman aged 65 to 85 with acute or convalescent COVID-19.

The J gene is TRBJ2-1, the V gene TRBV9; maybe TRBD2 (8 bases). The ends were cut back, 3 bases at V and 4 bases at J, with 17 bases in the middle. The CDR3 is 16 residues long. Germline loops: CDR1 SGDLS, CDR2 YYNGEE. The CDR3: CASSARGGQWYNEQFF. The CDR3 coding sequence is TGTGCCAGCAGCGCCCGGGGGGGACAGTGGTACAATGAGCAGTTCTTC.

The chain couples TRBV19 to TRBJ2-3; 9 bases are shared with TRBD2. Germline-derived CDR1 and CDR2 are LNHDA and SQIVND (reference sequence). This CDR3 contains 15 residues. Trimming cost V 5 bases and J 8 bases; bases outside gene matches: 11. CDR3 residues: CASSPGTSLSGTQYF. As DNA, the CDR3 is TGTGCCAGTAGTCCCGGGACTAGCCTTAGCGGTACGCAGTATTTT. The entire variable domain, with the rest obtained from reference TRBV19 and TRBJ2-3, is as follows: DGGITQSPKYLFRKEGQNVTLSCEQNLNHDAMYWYRQDPGQGLRLIYYSQIVNDFQKGDIAEGYSVSREKKESFPLTVTSAQKNPTAFYLCASSPGTSLSGTQYFGPGTRLTVL.

J is TRBJ2-7 and V is TRBV6-6; D remains ambiguous. Germline assignment: CDR1 MNHNY and CDR2 SVGAGI (reference sequence). The CDR3 is made up of 13 amino acids. V was shortened by 7 bases and J by 7 bases, with 17 bases between the two germline ends. CDR3: CASMWQSNNEQYF. The CDR3, as DNA: TGTGCCAGCATGTGGCAGTCGAATAATGAGCAGTACTTC.

Relative to its sample, this clone is medium-sized. The chain carries TRBV11-2 and TRBJ2-6, with TRBD2 as a possible D gene (6 bases). This CDR3 contains 19 residues. Germline V lookup: CDR1 SGHAT, CDR2 FQNNGV. The V end was cut by 0 bases, the J end by 0 bases, with 15 bases between. For the CDR3, the DNA is TGTGCCAGCAGCTTAGATTGGGGGGTCCCACCCTCTGGGGCCAACGTCCTGACTTTC. It specifies CASSLDWGVPPSGANVLTF. Full variable domain (outside the CDR3, taken from reference TRBV11-2 and TRBJ2-6): EAGVAQSPRYKIIEKRQSVAFWCNPISGHATLYWYQQILGQGPKLLIQFQNNGVVDDSQLPKDRFSAERLKGVDSTLKIQPAKLEDSAVYLCASSLDWGVPPSGANVLTFGAGSRLTVL.

This rearrangement joins TRBV5-1 to TRBJ1-1; perhaps TRBD1 as D (5 bases). Germline V lookup: CDR1 SGHRS, CDR2 YFSETQ. CDR3 length: 14 amino acids. V lost 1 base to trimming and J lost 3 bases, with 10 bases between them. CDR3 sequence: CASSLTGTHTEAFF. The CDR3 bases are TGCGCCAGCAGCTTGACAGGCACGCACACTGAAGCTTTCTTT.

The chain uses TRBV2 and TRBJ1-3; D remains unclear. Trimming cost V 4 bases and J 0 bases, with 4 bases left between them. CDR3 length equals 13 residues. From germline, CDR1 is SNHLY and CDR2 FYNNEI. The DNA of the CDR3 is TGTGCCAGCAGTGTTAGCTCTGGAAACACCATATATTTT. Translation: CASSVSSGNTIYF.

This chain joins TRBV2 and TRBJ2-3; D might be TRBD2 (6 bases). Germline V gives CDR1 SNHLY, CDR2 FYNNEI. This CDR3 region has 16 residues. With 5 bases removed from V and 2 bases from J, the gap between germline ends came to 17 bases. The CDR3 sequence: CASSQTPGDPTDTQYF. The CDR3, as DNA: TGTGCCAGCAGTCAAACTCCGGGAGACCCCACAGATACGCAGTATTTT.

This clone came up once. V is TRBV5-1 and J is TRBJ2-1, with TRBD1 matching over 7 bases. Germline trimming cut 4 bases from V and 7 bases from J; bases unmatched to any gene: 8. The CDR3 has 14 amino acids. Per the germline V gene, CDR1 is SGHRS and CDR2 is YFSETQ. CDR3 nucleotide sequence: TGCGCCAGCAGCCACCGGGACAGTCTAAATGAGCAGTTCTTC. Translation: CASSHRDSLNEQFF.

This clone came up once. The V call is TRBV5-1, the J call TRBJ1-6; 7 nucleotides line up with TRBD1. Germline lookup yields CDR1 SGHRS and CDR2 YFSETQ. The length of the CDR3 is 14 residues. V lost 0 bases to trimming and J lost 9 bases; unmatched junction nucleotides: 3. In DNA, the CDR3 is TGCGCCAGCAGCTTGGAGACAGGGAGTTCACCCCTCCACTTT. Protein sequence: CASSLETGSSPLHF.

In DNA, the CDR3 is TGTGCCAGCAGTTACTCGAGGGACAGCAACACTGAAGCTTTCTTT. This encodes CASSYSRDSNTEAFF. The genes are TRBV6-5 and TRBJ1-1, with TRBD1 identical over 7 bases. Looked up from germline, CDR1 is MNHEY and CDR2 is SVGAGI. The CDR3 totals 15 residues. Trimming cost V 0 bases and J 2 bases; bases outside gene matches: 3.

The chain has TRBV15 and TRBJ1-5; D perhaps matches TRBD1 (6 bases). The CDR3 has 13 amino acids. Germline lookup yields CDR1 LNHNV and CDR2 YYDKDF (reference sequence). CDR3 protein: CGTGHPGDQPQHF. CDR3 DNA sequence: TGTGGGACCGGGCACCCAGGGGATCAGCCCCAGCATTTT.

The chain recombines TRBV27 with TRBJ1-4, with TRBD1 identical over 9 bases. This CDR3 comprises 14 residues. Per germline, CDR1 MNHEY and CDR2 SMNVEV (reference sequence). V dropped 6 bases and J dropped 7; count of bases not matched to a gene: 6. Here the CDR3 DNA reads TGTGCCAGCAGCAACCTGGGACAGGGTGAAAAACTGTTTTTT. This sequence encodes CASSNLGQGEKLFF.

This chain connects TRBV7-9 to TRBJ2-3; 14 bases match TRBD2. The germline gives CDR1 SEHNR, CDR2 FQNEAQ (reference sequence). The CDR3 is 15 amino acids. Trimming cost V 5 bases and J 8 bases; bases outside gene matches: 6. CDR3 nucleotide sequence: TGTGCCAGCAGCCCGACTAGCGGGGGGGCAGGTACGCAGTATTTT. Translation: CASSPTSGGAGTQYF. The full variable domain, rest sourced from reference TRBV7-9 and TRBJ2-3, is DTGVSQNPRHKITKRGQNVTFRCDPISEHNRLYWYRQTLGQGPEFLTYFQNEAQLEKSRLLSDRFSAERPKGSFSTLEIQRTEQGDSAMYLCASSPTSGGAGTQYFGPGTRLTVL.

CDR3 loop: CASSIAGGRDEQFF. CDR3 DNA sequence: TGTGCCAGTAGTATAGCGGGAGGGCGCGATGAGCAGTTCTTC. The chain carries TRBV19 and TRBJ2-1, with TRBD2 identical over 8 bases. The CDR3 covers 14 residues. Germline CDR1 is LNHDA and CDR2 is SQIVND (reference sequence). Trimming cost V 1 base and J 8 bases; bases outside gene matches: 4.

This clone was counted a few times. V gene TRBV7-8 combines with J gene TRBJ1-1; 7 nucleotides agree with TRBD1. Germline V CDR1 and CDR2: SGHVS, FQNEAQ. This CDR3 contains 19 residues. V trimming: 4 bases; J trimming: 0 bases; junction bases outside the gene matches: 17. CDR3 in DNA: TGTGCCAGCAGCTCCCGAAGGTCCTCAGGGGGATTCATGAACACTGAAGCTTTCTTT. Protein: CASSSRRSSGGFMNTEAFF.

The chain joins TRBV19 to TRBJ2-5; a possible D gene is TRBD1 (6 bases). Germline V CDR1 and CDR2: LNHDA, SQIVND (reference sequence). The V and J ends lost 1 base and 5 bases respectively, with 11 bases between them. The CDR3 is 14 amino acids. This CDR3 reads CASSIGGRGETQYF. CDR3 nucleotide sequence: TGTGCCAGTAGTATAGGGGGGCGCGGCGAGACCCAGTACTTC.

The chain couples TRBV5-1 to TRBJ2-1, with TRBD2 matching over 7 bases. The CDR3 loop spans 15 amino acids. CDR1 is SGHRS and CDR2 is YFSETQ in the germline V gene. V was pared by 0 bases and J by 4 bases, with 4 bases of the junction left unmatched. The CDR3 spells CASSLAAGSYNEQFF. The CDR3 nucleotides are TGCGCCAGCAGCTTGGCAGCGGGGTCATACAATGAGCAGTTCTTC.

The V and J genes are TRBV2 and TRBJ1-5, with a tentative D call TRBD1 (5 bases). The CDR3 extends over 14 amino acids. CDR1 is SNHLY, CDR2 FYNNEI, per germline. V lost 2 bases and J lost 4, with 9 bases in between. CDR3 residues: CASSERAGNQPQHF. The CDR3 region has the DNA TGTGCCAGCAGTGAAAGGGCAGGGAATCAGCCCCAGCATTTT.

The rearrangement links TRBV6-1 to TRBJ2-1; 9 bases are shared with TRBD2. J lost 4 bases, V lost 1 base, and 2 bases had no gene match. The CDR3 covers 15 residues. Germline lookup yields CDR1 MNHNS and CDR2 SASEGT. The CDR3 DNA reads as TGTGCCAGCAGTGAAGGTAGCGGGAGTTACAATGAGCAGTTCTTC. This sequence encodes CASSEGSGSYNEQFF.

This chain joins TRBV5-1 and TRBJ1-5; D possibly corresponds to TRBD1 (5 bases). V was shortened by 4 bases and J by 6 bases, with 11 bases between the two germline ends. CDR3 length: 13 residues. Germline V gives CDR1 SGHRS, CDR2 YFSETQ. The CDR3: CASSTGDGQPQHF. The CDR3 nucleotides are TGCGCCAGCAGCACGGGGGATGGTCAGCCCCAGCATTTT.

The J gene is TRBJ2-3, the V gene TRBV19, with D possibly being TRBD1 (6 bases). The germline V gene has CDR1 LNHDA and CDR2 SQIVND (reference sequence). The CDR3 is made up of 15 amino acids. V was clipped by 4 bases and J by 5 bases, with 16 bases between them. The chain's CDR3 is CASSTGTQGIDTQYF. The CDR3 nucleotides are TGTGCCAGTAGTACCGGGACCCAGGGGATAGATACGCAGTATTTT.

This chain links TRBV5-1 with TRBJ1-2; 10 bases line up with TRBD1. Looked up from germline, CDR1 is SGHRS and CDR2 is YFSETQ. This CDR3 has 15 residues. The junction had 6 bases not matched to a gene; V was cut back by 4 bases and J by 3 bases. CDR3 nucleotide sequence: TGCGCCAGCAGCCGACAGGGGGCGACGGACTATGGCTACACCTTC. Its translation: CASSRQGATDYGYTF.

The CDR3 loop is CASTDRPSRGAEEAFF. CDR3 sequence (DNA): TGTGCCAGTACGGACAGGCCGTCCCGGGGAGCGGAGGAAGCTTTCTTT. The chain uses TRBV19 and TRBJ1-1; TRBD1 aligns across 7 bases. V lost 7 bases and J lost 8; bases outside the gene matches: 19. Germline V gene sequence: CDR1 LNHDA, CDR2 SQIVND (reference sequence). The CDR3 spans 16 residues.

This clone was recorded only once. The chain has TRBV5-1 and TRBJ1-1, with a possible D match to TRBD1 (6 bases). This CDR3 has 14 amino acids. V gave up 2 bases and J gave up 0 bases, with 8 bases separating them. The V gene's germline CDR1 is SGHRS and CDR2 YFSETQ. DNA of the CDR3: TGCGCCAGCAGCTTAAAGGGGGTGAACACTGAAGCTTTCTTT. The encoded protein is CASSLKGVNTEAFF.

This clone showed up just a few times. CDR3 in DNA: TGTGCCAGTAGTATAGGCTCTGAGAGATCCCCCCAGCATTTT. Translating it yields CASSIGSERSPQHF. The genes are TRBV19 and TRBJ1-5, with D hard to call. The CDR3 loop spans 14 amino acids. Trimming took off 1 base at V and 10 bases at J, with 14 bases between the two ends. The germline V gene encodes CDR1 LNHDA and CDR2 SQIVND (reference sequence).

V and J are TRBV11-3 and TRBJ1-1; D not resolved. V dropped 4 bases and J dropped 0 bases, with 12 bases sitting between them. The CDR3 is 15 residues long. Looked up from germline, CDR1 is SGHNT and CDR2 is YENEEA. The CDR3 DNA sequence: TGTGCCAGCAGCTCTGGAGGCTCCATGAACACTGAAGCTTTCTTT. Amino acid sequence: CASSSGGSMNTEAFF.

The chain is built from TRBV4-3 and TRBJ1-5; possibly TRBD1 for D (6 bases). The germline V and J ends were trimmed by 1 base and 0 bases, with 10 bases remaining between them. This CDR3 contains 16 residues. Germline loops: CDR1 LGHNA, CDR2 YSLEER. CDR3 in DNA: TGCGCCAGCAGCCAAGTACTAGGGGGTAGCAATCAGCCCCAGCATTTT. This encodes CASSQVLGGSNQPQHF.

This rearrangement joins TRBV7-9 to TRBJ1-1; 8 bases agree with TRBD1. The CDR3 has 13 amino acids. The V gene's germline CDR1 is SEHNR and CDR2 FQNEAQ (reference sequence). V was pared by 8 bases and J by 4 bases, with 6 bases of the junction left unmatched. In DNA form, the CDR3 reads TGTGCCAGCCGACAGGGGAGTGCCACTGAAGCTTTCTTT. The encoded protein is CASRQGSATEAFF.